Listed below are T cell receptor beta chains from one sample, sequenced in a study of cytomegalovirus exposure and HLA in healthy donors. Sequencing was performed with immunoSEQ multiplex PCR; in TCRdb, only in-frame clones are kept and a portion is missing. The table lists under 250,000 clones, 79% of them singletons. Sequencing used PBMCs. Receptors originate from a woman in her twenties or thirties in good health and CMV-seropositive. Each CDR3 is given with its conserved first and last residue. The D gene is left open where the match is weak. Clone size is stated in some rows and not others, as once, few, many or a class when expanded.

D	length	V	size	J	DNA	CDR3
-	14	TRBV6-5	-	TRBJ2-3	TGTGCCAGCAGTCCCCAGGGTAACACAGATACGCAGTATTTT	CASSPQGNTDTQYF
TRBD1	15	TRBV6-8	-	TRBJ2-3	TGTGCCAGCAGTTACACCCCACAGGGGGTAGATACGCAGTATTTT	CASSYTPQGVDTQYF
-	10	TRBV2	-	TRBJ2-7	TGTGCCAGCAGACTCTACGAGCAGTACTTC	CASRLYEQYF
-	11	TRBV30	-	TRBJ2-2	TGTGCCTGGAGCTCCCCCGGGGAGCTGTTTTTT	CAWSSPGELFF
TRBD2	15	TRBV7-9	-	TRBJ2-7	TGTGCCAGCAGCCCCAGACTAGCGGTGAGGGACGAGCAGTACTTC	CASSPRLAVRDEQYF
TRBD1	14	TRBV27	-	TRBJ1-2	TGTGCCAGCAGTACGAACGACAGGGGCCGGGGCTACACCTTC	CASSTNDRGRGYTF
TRBD1	15	TRBV4-3	-	TRBJ2-7	TGCGCCAGCAGCCCCAGGCGGGGACAGGGGTACGAGCAGTACTTC	CASSPRRGQGYEQYF
-	16	TRBV4-1	-	TRBJ1-6	TGCGCCAGCAGCCAGCCGGGACACAGCAGAAATTCACCCCTCCACTTT	CASSQPGHSRNSPLHF
-	12	TRBV7-9	-	TRBJ1-1	TGTGTCAGTGCGGGGGGCTATACTGAAGCTTTCTTT	CVSAGGYTEAFF
TRBD1	16	TRBV18	-	TRBJ1-5	TGTGCCAGCTCACTAGGTGGGACAGGGCTTAATCAGCCCCAGCATTTT	CASSLGGTGLNQPQHF
-	13	TRBV2	-	TRBJ2-7	TGTGCCAGCACCTCCACCCGCCCCGGGGAGCAGTACTTC	CASTSTRPGEQYF
TRBD1	16	TRBV9	-	TRBJ2-7	TGTGCCAGCAGCGTAAAGGACGGGACAGGATCCTACGAGCAGTACTTC	CASSVKDGTGSYEQYF
-	15	TRBV5-6	-	TRBJ2-1	TGTGCCAGCAGCTCACTGACTGGATCCCACAATGAGCAGTTCTTC	CASSSLTGSHNEQFF
-	16	TRBV6-1	-	TRBJ2-1	TGTGCCAGCAGTGTCAGAGTAGGGGTCTCCTACAATGAGCAGTTCTTC	CASSVRVGVSYNEQFF
TRBD1	15	TRBV5-1	-	TRBJ2-3	TGCGCCAACAAGGGGGGACAGGGGGAAACAGATACGCAGTATTTT	CANKGGQGETDTQYF
TRBD1	17	TRBV11-2	-	TRBJ2-6	TGTGCCAGCAGCCCCCCGACAGGGGTGTCAGGGGCCAACGTCCTGACTTTC	CASSPPTGVSGANVLTF
-	14	TRBV6-5	few	TRBJ1-2	TGTGCCAGCAGGACGGGGGGCGCGATCAATGGCTACACCTTC	CASRTGGAINGYTF
TRBD2	15	TRBV5-1	-	TRBJ2-1	TGCGCCAGCAGCTCCCTAGCGGGGGGGGACAATGAGCAGTTCTTC	CASSSLAGGDNEQFF
TRBD1	14	TRBV25-1	-	TRBJ2-5	TGTGCCAGCAGAGCCGGGACAGACCAAGAGACCCAGTACTTC	CASRAGTDQETQYF
-	14	TRBV27	-	TRBJ1-1	TGTGCCAGCAGTCCCCCAGGATTGAACACTGAAGCTTTCTTT	CASSPPGLNTEAFF
-	16	TRBV18	-	TRBJ2-2	TGTGCCAGCTCACCACCCCGCGGTCGGGGCACCGGGGAGCTGTTTTTT	CASSPPRGRGTGELFF
-	17	TRBV7-6	-	TRBJ1-1	TGTGCCAGCAGCTCCCCCAGGGGTAAAGGTCTGGACACTGAAGCTTTCTTT	CASSSPRGKGLDTEAFF
TRBD1	14	TRBV13	-	TRBJ2-7	TGTGCCAGCAGCCCACAGGGGACCCCCCTCGAGCAGTACTTC	CASSPQGTPLEQYF
-	15	TRBV7-8	-	TRBJ2-5	TGTGCCAGCAGCTTCCTCGGTTCGGAGAGAGAGACCCAGTACTTC	CASSFLGSERETQYF
TRBD2	15	TRBV10-3	-	TRBJ2-1	TGTGCCGTCCGGACTAGCGGGTATTCCTACAATGAGCAGTTCTTC	CAVRTSGYSYNEQFF
-	15	TRBV29-1	-	TRBJ2-2	TGCAGCGTTGAAGGTGCAGAAAAGAACACCGGGGAGCTGTTTTTT	CSVEGAEKNTGELFF
-	12	TRBV7-8	-	TRBJ2-7	TGTGCCAGCAGCTTTGGCCTCTACGAGCAGTACTTC	CASSFGLYEQYF
-	15	TRBV7-2	-	TRBJ2-7	TGTGCCAGCAGCCTAGAAGGGGGGGGCAGCTACGAGCAGTACTTC	CASSLEGGGSYEQYF
TRBD2	16	TRBV11-2	once	TRBJ2-1	TGTGCCAGCAGCACACTAGCGGGTCAATTTTACAATGAGCAGTTCTTC	CASSTLAGQFYNEQFF
TRBD1	13	TRBV6-1	-	TRBJ2-7	TGTGCCAGCAGTAAGGGACAGTTCTACGAGCAGTACTTC	CASSKGQFYEQYF
TRBD1	13	TRBV6-5	once	TRBJ2-7	TGTGCCAGCAGTTCCCGGGACAGCTACGAGCAGTACTTC	CASSSRDSYEQYF
-	11	TRBV29-1	-	TRBJ1-2	TGCAGCGCCCCACAGGGAGGGGGCTACACCTTC	CSAPQGGGYTF
-	19	TRBV7-9	-	TRBJ1-5	TGTGCCAGCAGCTTAAGGATGGACGGAGAGAAGGGGCGGGGTCAGCCCCAGCATTTT	CASSLRMDGEKGRGQPQHF
TRBD2	13	TRBV18	-	TRBJ2-3	TGTGCCAGCTCATCTAGCGGGACAGATACGCAGTATTTT	CASSSSGTDTQYF
-	19	TRBV7-9	-	TRBJ2-7	TGTGCCAGCAGCTCCCTTAGTTACCCCACGCCGACAGGGAGGAACGAGCAGTACTTC	CASSSLSYPTPTGRNEQYF
TRBD1	14	TRBV6-5	-	TRBJ2-7	TGTGCCAGCAGTTACTCGGGACAGACCTACGAGCAGTACTTC	CASSYSGQTYEQYF
TRBD1	15	TRBV28	-	TRBJ1-2	TGTGCCAGCAGTCCACTTTACAGGGGCAACTATGGCTACACCTTC	CASSPLYRGNYGYTF
TRBD1	16	TRBV4-2	-	TRBJ1-2	TGTGCCAGCAGCCAAGAAGCCGGGACAGGGGGCTATGGCTACACCTTC	CASSQEAGTGGYGYTF
TRBD1	17	TRBV5-6	-	TRBJ2-3	TGTGCCAGCAGTCCCGCCCGGACAGGGGGCCGGGCGGATACGCAGTATTTT	CASSPARTGGRADTQYF
TRBD2	15	TRBV11-2	-	TRBJ2-7	TGTGCCAGCAGCCCGGAGGGCGGGAGATCCCACGAGCAGTACTTC	CASSPEGGRSHEQYF